These 30 T cell receptor beta chains were all obtained from the same sample, sequenced in a study of T cells in Graves' hyperthyroidism and ophthalmopathy. RNA transcripts gave rise to amplified TCR beta CDR3 regions. Initially, a first-round RT-PCR of the TCR CDR3 employed the HTBI primer set. One entry per CDR3 protein results from TCRdb running MiXCR on the multiplex PCR reads. The table records hundreds of thousands of distinct CDR3 sequences, about 15% of them present only once. Sample: blood. These receptors came from a woman in her 30s with Graves' hyperthyroidism that later progressed to Graves' ophthalmopathy.

This clonotype was observed many times. This rearrangement joins TRBV28 to TRBJ1-1; no firm D call. V was shortened by 6 bases and J by 4 bases, with 12 bases between the two germline ends. Germline CDR1 reads MDHEN; CDR2 reads SYDVKM. The CDR3 covers 13 residues. CDR3 coding DNA: TGTGCCAGCAGCGGGGTATTTGGCACTGAAGCTTTCTTT. Protein: CASSGVFGTEAFF.

This clonotype was recorded many times. This chain uses TRBV7-9 with TRBJ2-1, with TRBD2 matching over 16 bases. CDR3 length: 19 residues. Germline V gene sequence: CDR1 SEHNR, CDR2 FQNEAQ (reference sequence). Trimming removed 4 bases from V and 8 bases from J; junction bases left unmatched: 14. The CDR3 here is CASSSGLAGGPEGGDEQFF. CDR3 DNA: TGTGCCAGCAGCTCGGGACTAGCGGGAGGGCCGGAAGGAGGGGATGAGCAGTTCTTC.

There are many counts of this clonotype. The V gene is TRBV2, the J gene TRBJ1-1; the D gene is possibly TRBD1 (5 bases). The CDR3 is 14 residues long. V lost 3 bases and J 0 bases, leaving 8 bases between the germline ends. The germline CDR1 and CDR2 sequences are SNHLY and FYNNEI. This CDR3 reads CASSERTLNTEAFF. The CDR3 DNA reads as TGTGCCAGCAGTGAGAGGACATTGAACACTGAAGCTTTCTTT.

This clonotype was observed a few times. The gene calls are TRBV19 and TRBJ2-7; 7 positions agree with TRBD1. J lost 2 bases, V lost 0 bases, and 4 bases had no gene match. The CDR3 sequence is 15 residues long. The germline V gene encodes CDR1 LNHDA and CDR2 SQIVND (reference sequence). DNA of the CDR3: TGTGCCAGTAGTATAGACCGACAGGGCCCCTACGAGCAGTACTTC. Encoded protein: CASSIDRQGPYEQYF.

The table lists this clonotype with many counts. The V gene is TRBV20-1, the J gene TRBJ2-2, with D possibly called TRBD1 or TRBD2 (5 bases each). The CDR3 is 13 amino acids. Germline V gene data show CDR1 as DFQATT and CDR2 as SNEGSKA (reference sequence). The V gene lost 7 bases and the J gene lost 2 bases, with 11 bases spanning the gap. CDR3 in amino acids: CSVFRDNTGELFF. CDR3 DNA sequence: TGCAGTGTATTTCGGGACAACACCGGGGAGCTGTTTTTT.

The chain uses TRBV20-1 and TRBJ2-7; 8 bases are a match to TRBD2. Trimming removed 1 base from V and 2 bases from J; junction bases left unmatched: 4. The CDR3 runs 14 residues. From germline, CDR1 is DFQATT and CDR2 SNEGSKA (reference sequence). CDR3 protein: CSARVLREAYEQYF. The CDR3 DNA is TGCAGTGCTAGAGTTTTGCGGGAGGCCTACGAGCAGTACTTC.

This clonotype was counted at least ten times. This chain connects TRBV7-9 to TRBJ1-2; 10 nucleotides align to TRBD1. Trimming cost V 5 bases and J 8 bases; bases outside gene matches: 11. Germline-derived CDR1 and CDR2 are SEHNR and FQNEAQ (reference sequence). The CDR3 runs 15 residues. CDR3 DNA: TGTGCCAGCAGCCCCCCAACGGACAGGGGGTTAGGCTACACCTTC. Protein product: CASSPPTDRGLGYTF. The full variable domain, with the rest looked up from reference TRBV7-9 and TRBJ1-2, is DTGVSQNPRHKITKRGQNVTFRCDPISEHNRLYWYRQTLGQGPEFLTYFQNEAQLEKSRLLSDRFSAERPKGSFSTLEIQRTEQGDSAMYLCASSPPTDRGLGYTFGSGTRLTVV.

V gene TRBV7-9 combines with J gene TRBJ1-2; D unresolved. Germline CDR1 SEHNR, CDR2 FQNEAQ (reference sequence). CDR3 length: 13 residues. Trimming removed 3 bases at V and 4 bases at J, with 9 bases between. CDR3: CASSFTESYGYTF. The CDR3 DNA reads TGTGCCAGCAGCTTCACAGAGTCCTATGGCTACACCTTC.

The chain employs TRBV20-1 and TRBJ1-6; 8 bases agree with TRBD1. V dropped 4 bases and J dropped 4; count of bases not matched to a gene: 9. The CDR3 covers 16 residues. The germline V gene has CDR1 DFQATT and CDR2 SNEGSKA (reference sequence). CDR3 DNA sequence: TGCAGTGCTAATTCCGGGACAGGAGGATATAATTCACCCCTCCACTTT. It codes for CSANSGTGGYNSPLHF.

This clonotype was observed a handful of times. The genes are TRBV29-1 and TRBJ2-7; TRBD2 agrees at 9 bases. V gave up 4 bases and J gave up 5 bases; unmatched junction bases: 3. This CDR3 region has 12 residues. CDR1 and CDR2 (germline): SQVTM, ANQGSEA. This CDR3 is CSVGTSAHEQYF. In DNA, the CDR3 is TGCAGCGTTGGGACTAGCGCCCACGAGCAGTACTTC.

A word on this clonotype: One junction end disagrees with the germline gene, perhaps due to a read error. The chain links TRBV7-9 to TRBJ2-2; either TRBD1 or TRBD2 may fit D (5 bases each). Germline CDR1 SEHNR, CDR2 FQNEAQ (reference sequence). CDR3 size: 13 residues. The CDR3 DNA reads TGTACCAGCAGTCCTACGGGACCCGGGGAGCTGTTTTTT. This gives the protein CTSSPTGPGELFF.

This clonotype showed up many times. The rearrangement links TRBV19 to TRBJ1-1; 8 bases match TRBD1. V gave up 5 bases and J gave up 1 base; unmatched junction bases: 3. The germline V gene encodes CDR1 LNHDA and CDR2 SQIVND (reference sequence). CDR3 size: 14 residues. The CDR3 region has the DNA TGTGCCAGTAGTGTACAGGGGGGGAACACTGAAGCTTTCTTT. Translation: CASSVQGGNTEAFF.

CDR3: CASGGPYEQYF. The CDR3 nucleotides read TGTGCCAGCGGGGGACCATACGAGCAGTACTTC. V is TRBV6-1 and J is TRBJ2-7, with D perhaps matching TRBD1 or TRBD2 (5 bases each). The germline V gene has CDR1 MNHNS and CDR2 SASEGT. This CDR3 has 11 residues. Between the trimmed V and J ends, which lost 8 bases and 4 bases, there was a span of 9 bases.

This clonotype was detected many times. The gene calls are TRBV4-2 and TRBJ2-5, with D uncertain. The V end lost 4 bases, the J end lost 4 bases, and 10 bases lay between the germline ends. CDR1 and CDR2 (germline): LGHNA, YNFKEQ. The CDR3 has 13 amino acids. In DNA form, the CDR3 reads TGTGCCAGCAGCCCTACCCAGCTAGAGACCCAGTACTTC. Translating gives CASSPTQLETQYF.

This clonotype was recorded many times. The V and J genes are TRBV7-9 and TRBJ1-1; no clear D gene. Looked up from germline, CDR1 is SEHNR and CDR2 is FQNEAQ (reference sequence). Between the trimmed V and J ends, which lost 1 base and 12 bases, there was a span of 12 bases. CDR3 length equals 12 residues. In DNA, the CDR3 is TGTGCCAGCAGCTTAGTAGAGAGGGCCCCTTTCTTT. It yields the protein CASSLVERAPFF.

In this sample, this clonotype turned up a few times. One junction end disagrees with the germline gene, perhaps due to a read error. The chain links TRBV6-1 to TRBJ2-7, with 8 bases identical to TRBD2. CDR1 is MNHNS, CDR2 SASEGT, per germline. This CDR3 comprises 16 residues. CDR3 in amino acids: CASSLGLLAASDEQYF. The CDR3 DNA reads TGTGCCAGCAGTCTGGGATTACTAGCGGCCTCCGACGAGCAGTACTTC.

V is TRBV12-3 or TRBV12-4 and J is TRBJ2-3; 7 bases match TRBD2. The CDR3 has 17 amino acids. The V segment lost 1 base and the J segment 0 bases; nucleotides outside the gene matches: 7. In nucleotides, the CDR3 is TGTGCCAGCAGTTTAGATCTAGCGGTTTCTAGCACAGATACGCAGTATTTT. It codes for CASSLDLAVSSTDTQYF.

This chain joins TRBV20-1 and TRBJ2-7; the match to TRBD1 covers 10 bases. The CDR3 loop spans 13 amino acids. Per the germline V gene, CDR1 is DFQATT and CDR2 is SNEGSKA (reference sequence). After removal of 1 base from V and 8 bases from J, the junction contained 5 bases not matched to a gene. Here the CDR3 reads CSARVGGQGKQYF. DNA of the CDR3: TGCAGTGCTAGAGTGGGGGGACAGGGGAAGCAGTACTTC.

This clonotype was seen a handful of times. The gene calls are TRBV19 and TRBJ1-1; the D is unclear. The CDR3 has 13 amino acids. CDR1 is LNHDA, CDR2 SQIVND, per germline (reference sequence). Trimming took off 0 bases at V and 4 bases at J, with 6 bases between the two ends. Written as DNA, the CDR3 is TGTGCCAGTAGTATAGACTACAGCACTGAAGCTTTCTTT. This codes for CASSIDYSTEAFF. The variable domain in full, with the rest retrieved from reference TRBV19 and TRBJ1-1, is DGGITQSPKYLFRKEGQNVTLSCEQNLNHDAMYWYRQDPGQGLRLIYYSQIVNDFQKGDIAEGYSVSREKKESFPLTVTSAQKNPTAFYLCASSIDYSTEAFFGQGTRLTVV.

This clonotype was counted many times. The rearrangement joins TRBV15 to TRBJ1-1; possibly TRBD1 for D (6 bases). The germline gives CDR1 LNHNV, CDR2 YYDKDF (reference sequence). With 2 bases removed from V and 6 bases from J, the gap between germline ends came to 13 bases. This CDR3 region has 14 residues. The CDR3 nucleotides read TGTGCCACCAGCAGACAGGGGCTTTCCCCTGAAGCTTTCTTT. Translating gives CATSRQGLSPEAFF.

The chain is built from TRBV6-2 or TRBV6-3 and TRBJ1-2; D is unresolved. CDR1 is MNHEY and CDR2 is SVGEGT in the germline V gene. Between the trimmed V and J ends, which lost 0 bases and 2 bases, there was a span of 7 bases. This CDR3 is 14 amino acids long. The CDR3 region is CASSYSSSNYGYTF. CDR3 nucleotide sequence: TGTGCCAGCAGTTACTCGAGTTCGAACTATGGCTACACCTTC.

This clonotype has only a few counts. This sequence joins TRBV10-2 and TRBJ2-3; no definite D call. Germline loops: CDR1 WSHSY, CDR2 SAAADI. V gave up 7 bases and J gave up 2 bases, with 10 bases separating them. The length of the CDR3 is 13 residues. In DNA form, the CDR3 reads TGCGCCAGCACCCGCGACACCACAGATACGCAGTATTTT. Translation gives CASTRDTTDTQYF.

V gene TRBV19 combines with J gene TRBJ1-1; 7 bases are a match to TRBD1. The CDR3 runs to 15 residues. With V trimmed by 2 bases and J by 0 bases, 3 bases remained unmatched. Germline CDR1 reads LNHDA; CDR2 reads SQIVND (reference sequence). The CDR3 spells CASSITGAMNTEAFF. The CDR3 region has the DNA TGTGCCAGTAGTATAACAGGGGCCATGAACACTGAAGCTTTCTTT.

This clonotype was seen ten or more times. The J gene is TRBJ2-2, the V gene TRBV27, with 10 nucleotides matching TRBD1. The CDR3 runs to 16 residues. Looked up from germline, CDR1 is MNHEY and CDR2 is SMNVEV (reference sequence). Trimming removed 8 bases from V and 5 bases from J; junction bases left unmatched: 11. For the CDR3, the DNA is TGTGCCAGCCAGGGGATCTGGACAGGGGGAACCGGGGAGCTGTTTTTT. Its translation: CASQGIWTGGTGELFF.

This clonotype was counted ten times or more. The J gene is TRBJ2-2, the V gene TRBV24-1; 7 bases fit TRBD1. Germline V gives CDR1 KGHDR, CDR2 SFDVKD. There are 15 residues in the CDR3. Losses at the gene ends were 6 bases for V and 6 bases for J; bases not matched to a gene: 9. The CDR3 spells CATSTTRGSPGELFF. The CDR3 nucleotides read TGTGCCACCAGTACTACCAGGGGGAGTCCCGGGGAGCTGTTTTTT.

Many counts were recorded for this clonotype. The CDR3 region has the DNA TGTGCCAGCAGTTACCCGACTGGGGGTAACTCTGGAAACACCATATATTTT. Protein: CASSYPTGGNSGNTIYF. The chain carries TRBV6-6 and TRBJ1-3, with D possibly TRBD1 on 5 matching bases. The CDR3 is 17 residues long. The V gene's germline CDR1 is MNHNY and CDR2 SVGAGI (reference sequence). Trimming stripped 2 bases from V and 0 bases from J, with 14 bases between.

This clonotype was seen at least ten times. V usage is TRBV7-2 and J usage is TRBJ2-6, with D maybe TRBD1 (5 bases). The CDR3 has 22 residues. V shed 5 bases and J shed 4 bases, with 33 bases lying between them. From germline, CDR1 is SGHTA and CDR2 FQGNSA. In DNA form, the CDR3 reads TGTGCCAGCAGCCCGAGGCCGGACAAAATACGACTGGGAACCTCCGGGGCCAACGTCCTGACTTTC. Its translation is CASSPRPDKIRLGTSGANVLTF.

This clonotype was detected only a few times. The rearrangement joins TRBV27 to TRBJ2-4, with D possibly matching TRBD2 (5 bases). Germline V lookup: CDR1 MNHEY, CDR2 SMNVEV (reference sequence). This CDR3 region has 12 residues. The V gene lost 6 bases and the J gene lost 7 bases, with 10 bases spanning the gap. CDR3 DNA: TGTGCCAGCAGAGGGCGGGCGAACATTCAGTACTTC. It specifies CASRGRANIQYF.

The chain recombines TRBV28 with TRBJ2-1; 12 bases are a match to TRBD2. V dropped 7 bases and J dropped 2; count of bases not matched to a gene: 3. Germline V gene lookup returns CDR1 MDHEN and CDR2 SYDVKM. CDR3 length equals 15 residues. The CDR3 reads CASTSGRATYNEQFF. Written as DNA, the CDR3 is TGTGCCAGCACTAGCGGGAGGGCCACCTACAATGAGCAGTTCTTC.

The rearrangement links TRBV28 to TRBJ2-1; TRBD2 matches 14 bases. CDR3 length: 18 amino acids. V dropped 5 bases and J dropped 1; count of bases not matched to a gene: 7. CDR1 and CDR2 (germline): MDHEN, SYDVKM. DNA of the CDR3: TGTGCCAGCAGTCAGACTAGCGGGAGGGCGTGGTCCTACAATGAGCAGTTCTTC. It specifies CASSQTSGRAWSYNEQFF.